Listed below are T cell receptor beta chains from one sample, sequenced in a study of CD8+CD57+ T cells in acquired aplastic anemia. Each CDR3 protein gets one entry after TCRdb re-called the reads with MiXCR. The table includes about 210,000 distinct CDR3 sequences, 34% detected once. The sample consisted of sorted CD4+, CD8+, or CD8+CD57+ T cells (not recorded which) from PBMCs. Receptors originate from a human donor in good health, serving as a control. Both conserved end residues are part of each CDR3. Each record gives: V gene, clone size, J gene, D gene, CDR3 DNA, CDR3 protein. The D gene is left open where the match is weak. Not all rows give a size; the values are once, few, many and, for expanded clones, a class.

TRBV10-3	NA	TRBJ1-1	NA	TGTGCCATCAGTGAGAATCCCACCTTCAGGATGAGGACTGAAGCTTTCTTT	CAISENPTFRMRTEAFF
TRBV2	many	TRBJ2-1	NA	TGTGCCAGCAGTGGCCGGGGAGAGCAGTTCTTC	CASSGRGEQFF
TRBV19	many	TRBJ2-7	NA	TGTGCCAGTAGTGACAATTACTACGAGCAGTACTTC	CASSDNYYEQYF
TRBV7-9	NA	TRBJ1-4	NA	TGTGCCAGCAGCTTCGCGAAACTACCGGCAGCAACTAATGAAAAACTGTTTTTT	CASSFAKLPAATNEKLFF
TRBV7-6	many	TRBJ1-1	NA	TGTGCCAGCACAACAGGGCGGTCGACTGAAGCTTTCTTT	CASTTGRSTEAFF
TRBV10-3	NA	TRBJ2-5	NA	TGTGCCATCAGTGAGTCAACGGAAGAGACCCAGTACTTC	CAISESTEETQYF
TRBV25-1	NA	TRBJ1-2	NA	TGTGCCAGCAGAGGTGGGATGGGCTATGGCTACACCTTC	CASRGGMGYGYTF
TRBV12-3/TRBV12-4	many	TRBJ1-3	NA	TGTGCCAGCAGTTTGTTCCTCTCTGGAAACACCATATATTTT	CASSLFLSGNTIYF
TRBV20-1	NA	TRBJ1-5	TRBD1	TGCAGTGCGGCTCGGGACAGGGGAAATCAGCCCCAGCATTTT	CSAARDRGNQPQHF
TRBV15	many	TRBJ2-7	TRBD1	TGTGCCACCAGCCTCCGGACAGGCCTTGAGCAGTACTTC	CATSLRTGLEQYF
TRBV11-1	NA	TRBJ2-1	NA	TGTGCCAGCAGCCCCCCCTTTCGGGCCTTAAGGGATAATGAGCAGTTCTTC	CASSPPFRALRDNEQFF
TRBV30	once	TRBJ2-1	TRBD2	TGTGCCTGGGGTGTTCCCGCTAGCGGGAGTCGCAATGAGCAGTTCTTC	CAWGVPASGSRNEQFF
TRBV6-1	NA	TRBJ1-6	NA	TGTGCCAGCAGAAGGGAATCAACGGTACCCCTCCACTTT	CASRRESTVPLHF
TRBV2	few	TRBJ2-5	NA	TGTGCCAGCAGTGAAGGTGCTAGAGAAACGGAACAAGAGACCCAGTACTTC	CASSEGARETEQETQYF
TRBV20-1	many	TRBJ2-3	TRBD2	TGCAGTGCCACTCGACTAGCAGCCCCGAATACGCAGTATTTT	CSATRLAAPNTQYF